Included here is one T cell receptor beta chain sequence, with context. What it recognizes is unknown. Naive CD8+ T cells showed CD45RO-CCR7+CD27+CD95-. This sample is drawn from a study of CXCR3-negative and CXCR3-positive naive CD8 T cells. Study observations and caveats: CXCR3 expression partially decreased after cryopreservation; most assays used fresh PBMCs. Relative to memory CD8+ cells, whose diversity was much lower, both naive subsets had comparably high diversity.

Via 5' RACE with UMI labels, TRB cDNA libraries were prepared. TCRdb re-called the 5' RACE reads and catalogs CDR3 proteins one per entry, DNA excluded. This sample's clone table lists about 66,000 distinct CDR3 sequences. The sequence came from a human donor in good health. Some clones in this sample may be carry-over from other donors' samples. Input material: naive CXCR3- CD8+ T cells from blood. The subset: CD45RO-CCR7+CD27+CD95- naive CD8+ T cells lacking CXCR3 (TNR3-).

CDR3 region: CSSGDTGTGELFF. The V and J genes are TRBV29-1 and TRBJ2-2; TCRdb proposes TRBD1, but this gene call is untestable without DNA. This CDR3 is built from 13 residues. Germline loops: CDR1 SQVTM, CDR2 ANQGSEA.